The rows below give T cell receptor beta chains drawn from one sample of a study of blood T cell repertoires in COVID-19. Clones were sequenced by immunoSEQ multiplex PCR, and TCRdb holds only the in-frame ones, with some missing. The sample contains 300,000 to 400,000 clones, around 87% of which appear only once. The sequenced material came from PBMCs or T cells enriched from blood (not recorded which). The source is a man aged 18 to 29 who had recovered from COVID-19. Both conserved end residues are part of each CDR3. The D gene is left open where the match is weak. Size is stated for part of the rows, as once, few or many counts, or as a class when the clone is expanded.

j_call d_call clone_size v_call cdr3_aa cdr3_nt
TRBJ1-1 . . TRBV7-9 CASSLARNTEAFF TGTGCCAGCAGCTTAGCCAGGAACACTGAAGCTTTCTTT
TRBJ1-2 TRBD1 . TRBV3-1/TRBV3-2 CASSQVGLDRDGGYTF TGTGCCAGCAGCCAAGTGGGCCTAGACAGGGACGGTGGCTACACCTTC
TRBJ2-1 . . TRBV19 CASSYPSAGDEQFF TGTGCCAGTAGTTATCCTAGCGCGGGCGATGAGCAGTTCTTC
TRBJ1-2 . . TRBV19 CASSIATGPNYGYTF TGTGCCAGTAGTATAGCGACAGGTCCTAACTATGGCTACACCTTC
TRBJ1-4 . . TRBV7-2 CASSPGRGNEKLFF TGTGCCAGCAGCCCCGGTAGGGGTAATGAAAAACTGTTTTTT
TRBJ1-4 TRBD1 . TRBV6-5 CASSYSTGFNEKLFF TGTGCCAGCAGTTACTCGACAGGGTTTAATGAAAAACTGTTTTTT
TRBJ2-3 . . TRBV2 CAGSEGGSGTDTQYF TGTGCCGGCAGTGAGGGAGGAAGTGGCACAGATACGCAGTATTTT
TRBJ1-6 . . TRBV19 CASSPLERDDSPLHF TGTGCCAGTAGTCCCCTCGAGAGGGATGATTCACCCCTCCACTTT
TRBJ1-5 . . TRBV28 CASSLYPAGVSNQPQHF TGTGCCAGCAGTTTATACCCGGCGGGGGTCAGCAATCAGCCCCAGCATTTT
TRBJ1-2 TRBD1 . TRBV4-2 CASSHGQGAAGDYGYTF TGTGCCAGCAGCCATGGACAGGGGGCAGCTGGGGACTATGGCTACACCTTC
TRBJ2-1 . . TRBV3-1/TRBV3-2 CASSQDVRTDYYNEQFF TGTGCCAGCAGCCAAGATGTCAGGACTGACTATTACAATGAGCAGTTCTTC
TRBJ1-4 . . TRBV27 CASSLGHSTNEKLFF TGTGCCAGCAGTTTAGGGCACTCAACTAATGAAAAACTGTTTTTT
TRBJ1-1 . once TRBV11-2 CASSLVLPGAFF TGTGCCAGCAGCTTAGTTTTACCGGGAGCTTTCTTT
TRBJ2-7 TRBD1 . TRBV28 CASSLSTGAYEQYF TGTGCCAGCAGTTTAAGTACAGGGGCCTACGAGCAGTACTTC
TRBJ1-6 . . TRBV27 CASRRYSYNSPLHF TGTGCCAGCAGGAGATACTCCTATAATTCACCCCTCCACTTT
TRBJ1-2 . . TRBV10-3 CAISEDRTVALYGYTF TGTGCCATCAGTGAAGACCGGACAGTGGCCCTCTATGGCTACACCTTC
TRBJ1-5 TRBD1 . TRBV6-5 CASRDTGVGQPQHF TGTGCCAGCAGAGATACAGGGGTTGGTCAGCCCCAGCATTTT
TRBJ1-2 TRBD1 . TRBV10-3 CAISRDRGAQGYTF TGTGCCATCAGTAGGGACAGGGGCGCGCAAGGCTACACCTTC
TRBJ1-1 . . TRBV7-9 CASSAKNRDKTEAFF TGTGCCAGCAGCGCAAAAAACCGGGACAAAACTGAAGCTTTCTTT
TRBJ2-1 TRBD2 . TRBV7-2 CASSLAYRTSFYEQFF TGTGCCAGCAGCTTAGCGTATAGGACTAGTTTCTATGAGCAGTTCTTC
TRBJ2-3 . . TRBV9 CASSATPTDTQYF TGTGCCAGCAGCGCGACTCCAACCGATACGCAGTATTTT
TRBJ1-1 . . TRBV5-1 CASSLGQEVLLVGTEAFF TGCGCCAGCAGCTTGGGGCAGGAGGTGTTGTTAGTGGGCACTGAAGCTTTCTTT
TRBJ2-3 TRBD2 once TRBV5-6 CASSPGTSGYTDTQYF TGTGCCAGCAGCCCCGGGACTAGCGGGTACACAGATACGCAGTATTTT
TRBJ1-1 . . TRBV3-1/TRBV3-2 CASSQMANTEAFF TGTGCCAGCAGCCAAATGGCTAACACTGAAGCTTTCTTT
TRBJ1-2 . . TRBV4-1 CASSQAFGQYGYTF TGCGCCAGCAGCCAAGCTTTCGGACAGTATGGCTACACCTTC
TRBJ1-5 . . TRBV24-1 CATSDAGSGNQPQHF TGTGCCACCAGTGATGCGGGCTCGGGGAATCAGCCCCAGCATTTT
TRBJ1-5 . . TRBV19 CASSIGSGPSQPQHF TGTGCCAGTAGTATAGGGTCAGGGCCTTCCCAGCCCCAGCATTTT
TRBJ2-2 TRBD1 . TRBV11-3 CASSLTGSHTGELFF TGTGCCAGCAGCTTGACAGGGAGCCACACCGGGGAGCTGTTTTTT
TRBJ1-1 . . TRBV28 CASSLTGRHTEAFF TGTGCCAGCAGTTTAACCGGGAGGCACACTGAAGCTTTCTTT
TRBJ1-5 TRBD1 . TRBV25-1 CATLTTGVIGSNQPQHF TGTGCCACGCTAACGACAGGGGTGATTGGTAGCAATCAGCCCCAGCATTTT
TRBJ2-5 . . TRBV7-2 CASSLQNYQETQYF TGTGCCAGCAGCTTACAAAACTACCAAGAGACCCAGTACTTC
TRBJ2-7 . . TRBV11-2 CASSLVSFTGLYEQYF TGTGCCAGCAGCTTAGTTTCCTTTACAGGGCTCTACGAGCAGTACTTC
TRBJ2-1 TRBD2 . TRBV5-1 CASSSNSGTRSYNEQFF TGCGCCAGCAGCTCCAATAGCGGGACCCGCTCCTACAATGAGCAGTTCTTC
TRBJ2-3 TRBD2 . TRBV5-6 CASSLRGTRGADTQYF TGTGCCAGCAGCTTGCGGGGGACTAGGGGCGCAGATACGCAGTATTTT
TRBJ2-5 . . TRBV29-1 CSVTDWSETQYF TGCAGCGTAACGGACTGGAGCGAGACCCAGTACTTC
TRBJ1-4 TRBD1 . TRBV27 CASSLDRWDATNEKLFF TGTGCCAGCAGTTTGGACAGGTGGGATGCAACTAATGAAAAACTGTTTTTT
TRBJ2-2 . . TRBV2 CASSDRGNTGELFF TGTGCCAGCAGTGACAGGGGGAACACCGGGGAGCTGTTTTTT
TRBJ2-7 . . TRBV18 CASSPMLAVLSYEQYF TGTGCCAGCTCACCAATGCTTGCAGTCCTCTCCTACGAGCAGTACTTC
TRBJ2-7 TRBD2 . TRBV6-5 CASSYSTSGRSYEQYF TGTGCCAGCAGTTACTCGACTAGCGGGAGGTCCTACGAGCAGTACTTC
TRBJ1-1 . . TRBV10-3 CAISDSGTVNTEAFF TGTGCCATCAGCGACTCCGGGACTGTGAACACTGAAGCTTTCTTT
TRBJ2-2 . . TRBV27 CASSLVQGPGELFF TGTGCCAGCAGTTTGGTACAGGGACCCGGGGAGCTGTTTTTT
TRBJ1-3 . . TRBV3-1/TRBV3-2 CASSQTVPSSGNTIYF TGTGCCAGCAGCCAGACAGTACCGAGCTCTGGAAACACCATATATTTT
TRBJ1-1 . . TRBV21-1 CASSKWRPRDRGTEAFF TGTGCCAGCAGCAAATGGCGTCCCCGGGACAGGGGTACTGAAGCTTTCTTT
TRBJ1-6 . . TRBV2 CASSSGQNYNSPLHF TGTGCCAGCAGCTCCGGACAGAACTATAATTCACCCCTCCACTTT
TRBJ1-1 . few TRBV7-3 CASSLVGGNTEAFF TGTGCCAGCAGCTTAGTAGGGGGGAACACTGAAGCTTTCTTT
TRBJ1-5 . . TRBV7-9 CASSLGYESNQPQHF TGTGCCAGCAGCTTAGGGTATGAGAGCAATCAGCCCCAGCATTTT
TRBJ1-4 TRBD1 . TRBV7-2 CASSLDRTGGGILFF TGTGCCAGCAGCTTAGATAGGACAGGGGGAGGTATACTGTTTTTT
TRBJ2-4 TRBD1 . TRBV5-1 CASSPGQGAKNIQYF TGCGCCAGCAGCCCGGGACAGGGTGCCAAAAACATTCAGTACTTC
TRBJ1-1 . . TRBV5-1 CASSSGTIENTEAFF TGCGCCAGCAGCTCAGGGACAATCGAGAACACTGAAGCTTTCTTT
TRBJ2-7 . . TRBV27 CASSYGLGAGVYEQYF TGTGCCAGCAGTTATGGGCTGGGGGCGGGAGTCTACGAGCAGTACTTC
TRBJ2-7 TRBD1 . TRBV28 CTSRSTGTGIKQYF TGTACCAGCAGATCCACCGGGACAGGGATCAAGCAGTACTTC